The entry below gives a single T cell receptor (beta chain) sequence along with its context. Its antigen is not known. CDR1 SQVTM and CDR2 ANQGSEA come from the germline V gene. V was pared by 3 bases and J by 5 bases, with 7 bases of the junction left unmatched. The CDR3 runs to 13 residues. The data belong to a study of T cell responses to AZD1222 COVID-19 vaccine. General observations from the study: Among spike-specific TCRs, nearly half reportedly target unmutated variant regions.

The repertoire was sequenced with immunoSEQ multiplex PCR; TCRdb's copy has only in-frame clones and lacks some. The sample yields approximately 150,000 clones, around 88% seen once. This clonotype was obtained from an adult who received the AZD1222 COVID-19 vaccine. Specimen: peripheral blood, collected 28 days after the second AZD1222 dose. This chain connects TRBV29-1 to TRBJ2-7; 7 nucleotides agree with TRBD2. The CDR3 reads CSVDLGGADEQYF. CDR3 sequence (DNA): TGCAGCGTTGACCTGGGAGGGGCCGACGAGCAGTACTTC.